Each of the 2 T cell receptor beta chains below was sequenced from the same sample in a study of neurological immune-mediated disorders. Using its own MiXCR run on the 5' RACE reads, TCRdb lists one record per CDR3 protein. The sample has 45,000 to 65,000 distinct CDR3 sequences, 3% to 3.5% seen once. Source material: PBMCs. All receptors derive from a man in his forties or fifties with multiple sclerosis.

This clonotype was recorded many times. The chain links TRBV5-1 to TRBJ2-7; 8 nucleotides agree with TRBD1. The germline CDR1 and CDR2 sequences are SGHRS and YFSETQ. This CDR3 comprises 18 residues. Losses at the gene ends were 7 bases for V and 3 bases for J; bases not matched to a gene: 21. In DNA, the CDR3 is TGCGCCAGCTCCCTTTGGTGGACAGGGCAAGCCGGGAGCTACGAGCAGTACTTC. Protein: CASSLWWTGQAGSYEQYF.

This clonotype was observed at least ten times. The V gene is TRBV4-1, the J gene TRBJ2-3; no clear D. Germline CDR1 and CDR2: MGHRA and YSYEKL. This CDR3 comprises 14 residues. Deletions cut 0 bases from V and 6 bases from J, with 10 bases between. CDR3 protein: CASSQDRKVDTQYF. CDR3 sequence (DNA): TGCGCCAGCAGCCAAGATAGGAAGGTGGATACGCAGTATTTT.